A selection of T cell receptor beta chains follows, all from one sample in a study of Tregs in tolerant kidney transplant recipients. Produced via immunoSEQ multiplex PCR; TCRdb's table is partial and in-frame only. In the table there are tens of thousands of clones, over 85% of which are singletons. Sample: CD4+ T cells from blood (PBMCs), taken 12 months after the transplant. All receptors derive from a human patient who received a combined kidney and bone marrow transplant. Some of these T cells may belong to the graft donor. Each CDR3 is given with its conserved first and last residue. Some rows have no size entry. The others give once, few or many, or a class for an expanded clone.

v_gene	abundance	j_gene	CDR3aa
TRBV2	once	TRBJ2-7	CASDSGRPSYEQYF
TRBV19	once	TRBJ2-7	CASSIAGAGGYEQYF
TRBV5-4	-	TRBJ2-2	CASRSGTGTGGELFF
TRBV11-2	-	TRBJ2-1	CASSLGSLAGNEQFF
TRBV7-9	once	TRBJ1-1	CASSSQENTEAFF
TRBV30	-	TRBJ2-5	CAWSVPRGPQETQYF
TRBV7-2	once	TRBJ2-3	CASSLGYRTSTDTQYF
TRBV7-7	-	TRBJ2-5	CASSVVGTSGTQETQYF
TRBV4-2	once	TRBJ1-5	CASSHGTRENQPQHF
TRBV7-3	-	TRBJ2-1	CASSPNNYNEQFF
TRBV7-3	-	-	CASSLAGLAGKSYEQYF
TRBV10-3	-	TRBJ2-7	CAISGDRVTYEQYF
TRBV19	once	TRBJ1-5	CASRRTGDNQPQHF
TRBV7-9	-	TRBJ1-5	CASSLGTAWEPQHF
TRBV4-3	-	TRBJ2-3	CASSQDSVAGTDTQYF
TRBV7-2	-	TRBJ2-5	CASSYDRDETQYF
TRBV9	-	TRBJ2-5	CASSVANRGAETQYF
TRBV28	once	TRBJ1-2	CASSYKPYGYTF
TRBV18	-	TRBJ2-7	CASSPISRDRGHEQYF
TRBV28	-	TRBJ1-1	CASSTDRMNTEAFF
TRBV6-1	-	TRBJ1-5	CASLFGDRVGQPQHF
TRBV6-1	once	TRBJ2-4	CASSDGIRNPLAKNIQYF
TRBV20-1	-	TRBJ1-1	CSARQVPEAFF
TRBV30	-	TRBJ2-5	CAWSEVAGPQETQYF
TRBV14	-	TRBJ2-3	CASSQEGGTPQYF
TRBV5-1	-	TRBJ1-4	CASSLIRSGGDEKLFF
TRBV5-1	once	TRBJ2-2	CASSSTSGSMTGELFF
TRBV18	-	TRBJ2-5	CASSPVSNLETQYF
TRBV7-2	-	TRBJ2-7	CASSLVGGGASYEQYF
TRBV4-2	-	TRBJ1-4	CASSQEGSLNEKLFF
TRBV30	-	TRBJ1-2	CAWSRWRAGGTSNYGYTF
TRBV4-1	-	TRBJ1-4	CASSQGLQGDVKLFF
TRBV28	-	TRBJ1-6	CASLSGQGYGTPLHF
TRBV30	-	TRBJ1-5	CAWSVQVGQPQHF
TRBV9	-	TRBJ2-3	CASTRTQGIGDTQYF
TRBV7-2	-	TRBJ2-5	CASTLGRAQETQYF
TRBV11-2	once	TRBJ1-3	CASSLWQLGNTIYF
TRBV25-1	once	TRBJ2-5	CASSEFFALAGDWETQYF
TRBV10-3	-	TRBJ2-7	CAIWEPGTASYEQYF
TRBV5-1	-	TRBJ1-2	CASSLIQGAIGGYTF
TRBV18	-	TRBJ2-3	CASSPLRSADTQYF
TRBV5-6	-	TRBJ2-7	CASSLLDRSSYEQYF
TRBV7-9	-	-	CASSSGQFTYEQYF
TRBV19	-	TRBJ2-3	CASSRDRGTDTQYF
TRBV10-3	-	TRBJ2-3	CAISEASTDTQYF
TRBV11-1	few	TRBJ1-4	CASSRDRVAEKLFF
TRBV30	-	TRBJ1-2	CAWNDRVYGYTF
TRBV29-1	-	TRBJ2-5	CSVSVETQYF
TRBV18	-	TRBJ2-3	CASSPPNLRTDTQYF
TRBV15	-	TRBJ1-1	CATGQALNTEAFF